This T cell receptor (beta chain) was retrieved from a study of T cells in narcolepsy. The overall study: Donors had narcolepsy type 1 or type 2, or were healthy controls.

A remark on this clone: Its antigen is unknown.

Only in-frame clones appear in the TCRdb table, and some are missing; sequencing was by immunoSEQ multiplex PCR. Here the sample spans about 24,000 clones, 50% to 65% being singletons. CDR1 and CDR2 (germline): SGHNT, YYREEE (reference sequence). V was clipped by 3 bases and J by 1 base, with 10 bases between them. The CDR3 runs 15 residues. Study outcomes and limitations: Same-patient CSF and blood CD4+ T cell clonotypes included HCRT-specific and TRIB2-specific autoreactive ones. No autoreactive T cell clone sequences appeared in some memory CD4+ repertoires. Blood of same and different patients, but not healthy controls, reportedly held recurring autoreactive clonotypes.

The chain carries TRBV5-4 and TRBJ2-2; D is ambiguous. This sequence originates from a human donor in good health. Sequencing was performed on memory (CD45RA-) CD4+ T cells from blood. In DNA form, the CDR3 reads TGTGCCAGCAGCTCGTTTGGGGTGAACACCGGGGAGCTGTTTTTT. Its protein is CASSSFGVNTGELFF. The complete variable domain, with remaining parts taken from reference TRBV5-4 and TRBJ2-2, reads ETGVTQSPTHLIKTRGQQVTLRCSSQSGHNTVSWYQQALGQGPQFIFQYYREEENGRGNFPPRFSGLQFPNYSSELNVNALELDDSALYLCASSSFGVNTGELFFGEGSRLTVL.